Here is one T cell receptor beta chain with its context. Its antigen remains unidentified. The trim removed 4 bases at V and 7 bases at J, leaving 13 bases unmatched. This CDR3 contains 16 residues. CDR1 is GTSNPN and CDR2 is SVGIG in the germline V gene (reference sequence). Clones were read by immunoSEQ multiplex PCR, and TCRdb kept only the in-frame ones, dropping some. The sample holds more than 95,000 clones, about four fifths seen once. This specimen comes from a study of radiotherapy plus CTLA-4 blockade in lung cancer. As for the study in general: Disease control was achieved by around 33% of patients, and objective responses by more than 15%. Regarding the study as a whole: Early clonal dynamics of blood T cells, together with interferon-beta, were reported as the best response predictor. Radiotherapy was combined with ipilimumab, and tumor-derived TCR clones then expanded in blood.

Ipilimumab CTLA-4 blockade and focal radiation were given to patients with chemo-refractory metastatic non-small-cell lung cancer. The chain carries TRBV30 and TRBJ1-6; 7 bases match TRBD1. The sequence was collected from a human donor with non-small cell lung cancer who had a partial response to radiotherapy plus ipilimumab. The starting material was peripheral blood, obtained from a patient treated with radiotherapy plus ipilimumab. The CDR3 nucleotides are TGTGCCTGGAAGGCTCTCGCCGGGACAGCGAATTCACCCCTCCACTTT. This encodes CAWKALAGTANSPLHF.